This T cell receptor (beta chain) stems from a study of blood T cell repertoires in COVID-19. Study overall: Whether acute or convalescent, the COVID-19 samples came from the United States, Italy and Spain.

There are many counts of this clone. Different DNA sequences within this sample yield the same CDR3. Sequencing was performed with immunoSEQ multiplex PCR; in TCRdb, only in-frame clones are kept and a portion is missing. The table has about 110,000 clones, roughly four fifths seen once. The CDR3 has 12 amino acids. Germline-derived CDR1 and CDR2 are LGHNA and YNFKEQ. The germline V and J ends were trimmed by 0 bases and 4 bases, with 4 bases remaining between them. Sequences were obtained from peripheral blood. The V call is TRBV4-2, the J call TRBJ2-7; no definite D call. The TCR comes from a man aged 65 to 79 with active or convalescent COVID-19. The CDR3 region has the DNA TGTGCCAGCAGCCAAGATCAGTACGAGCAGTACTTC. Protein product: CASSQDQYEQYF.